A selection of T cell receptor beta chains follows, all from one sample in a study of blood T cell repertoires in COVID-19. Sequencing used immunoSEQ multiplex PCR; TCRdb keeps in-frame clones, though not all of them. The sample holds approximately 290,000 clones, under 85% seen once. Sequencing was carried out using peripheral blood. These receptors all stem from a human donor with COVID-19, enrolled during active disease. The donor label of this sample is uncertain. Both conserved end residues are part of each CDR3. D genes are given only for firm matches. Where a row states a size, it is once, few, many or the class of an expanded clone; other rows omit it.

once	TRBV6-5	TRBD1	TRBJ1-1	TGTGCCAGCACCGCGGACAGGGGGAGAACTGAAGCTTTCTTT	CASTADRGRTEAFF
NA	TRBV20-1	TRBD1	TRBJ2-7	TGCAGTGCTAGTTCTCCGGGGACAGGAACTGCCGAGCAGTACTTC	CSASSPGTGTAEQYF
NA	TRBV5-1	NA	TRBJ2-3	TGCGCCAGCAGCTTGAATACGCGCAGCACAGATACGCAGTATTTT	CASSLNTRSTDTQYF
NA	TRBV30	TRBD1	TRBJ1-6	TGTGCCTGGAGCTGGGACAGGCCCTCGCCCCTCCACTTT	CAWSWDRPSPLHF
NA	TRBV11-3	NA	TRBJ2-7	TGTGCCAGCAGCTTAGGGACAAGACAACAGCAGTACTTC	CASSLGTRQQQYF
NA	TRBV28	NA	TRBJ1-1	TGTGCCAGCAGTTTTGAGGTTATGAACACTGAAGCTTTCTTT	CASSFEVMNTEAFF
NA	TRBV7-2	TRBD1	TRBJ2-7	TGTGCCAGCAGCCCGTCAGGGGGAGCCAGCTCCTACGAGCAGTACTTC	CASSPSGGASSYEQYF
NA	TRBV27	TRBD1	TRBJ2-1	TGTGCCAGCAGTTTATACAGGGGGCGAGCCAATGAGCAGTTCTTC	CASSLYRGRANEQFF
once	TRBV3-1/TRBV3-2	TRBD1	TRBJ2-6	TGTGCCAGCAGGTACAGGGGCCTGGCTGGGGCCAACGTCCTGACTTTC	CASRYRGLAGANVLTF
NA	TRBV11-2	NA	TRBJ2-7	TGTGCCAGCACTCTAACAGGGCTCTCCTACGAGCAGTACTTC	CASTLTGLSYEQYF
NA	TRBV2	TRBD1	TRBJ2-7	TGTGCCAGCACCCCGCGGACAGGGCTCGACGAGCAGTACTTC	CASTPRTGLDEQYF
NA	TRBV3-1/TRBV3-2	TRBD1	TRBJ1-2	TGTGCCAGCAGCCAAGACGGTGGGACAGGGGCCTATGGCTACACCTTC	CASSQDGGTGAYGYTF
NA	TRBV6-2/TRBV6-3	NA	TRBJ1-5	TGTGCCAGCAGTTTTCACGTCCAGCAGCCCCAGCATTTT	CASSFHVQQPQHF
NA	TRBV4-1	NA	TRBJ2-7	TGCGCCAGCAGCCAACCTAGACAGAGCCACGAGCAGTACTTC	CASSQPRQSHEQYF
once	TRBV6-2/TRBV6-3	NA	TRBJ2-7	TGTGCCAGCAGTTTACAGGTCCCATACGAGCAGTACTTC	CASSLQVPYEQYF
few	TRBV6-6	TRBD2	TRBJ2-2	TGTGCCAGCAGGGGACTAGCGGACACCGGGGAGCTGTTTTTT	CASRGLADTGELFF
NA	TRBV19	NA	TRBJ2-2	TGTGCCAGTAAGGAGGGGATTAACACCGGGGAGCTGTTTTTT	CASKEGINTGELFF
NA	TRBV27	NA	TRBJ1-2	TGTGCCAGCAGCCCCGGCGGGGGGCTTGGGGGTGGCTACACCTTC	CASSPGGGLGGGYTF
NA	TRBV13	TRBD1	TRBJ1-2	TGTGCCAGCAGCCAGTACAGGGGCAACAATCCATCCTATGGCTACACCTTC	CASSQYRGNNPSYGYTF
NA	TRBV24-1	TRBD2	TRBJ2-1	TGTGCCACCAGTGACATCCTAGCGGGAGTGAAAAATGAGCAGTTCTTC	CATSDILAGVKNEQFF
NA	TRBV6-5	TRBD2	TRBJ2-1	TGTGCCAGCGCCCGACTAGCGGGAGAGACTGAGCAGTTCTTC	CASARLAGETEQFF
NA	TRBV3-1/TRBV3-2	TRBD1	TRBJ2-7	TGTGCCAGCAGGACCGGGACAGATAGCTACGAGCAGTACTTC	CASRTGTDSYEQYF
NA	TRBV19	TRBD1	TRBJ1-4	TGTGCCAGTAGTGCTCAACAGGGGGTCGGAAAACTGTTTTTT	CASSAQQGVGKLFF
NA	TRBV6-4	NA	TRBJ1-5	TGTGCCAGCAGTGAATCCGTGAATCAGCCCCAGCATTTT	CASSESVNQPQHF
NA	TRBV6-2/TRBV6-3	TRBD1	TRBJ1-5	TGTGCCAGCAGTTACTCGGGACAGGGCGAACAGCCCCAGCATTTT	CASSYSGQGEQPQHF
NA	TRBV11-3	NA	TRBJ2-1	TGTGCCAGCAGCCCGCGGACAGCCTCCTACAATGAGCAGTTCTTC	CASSPRTASYNEQFF
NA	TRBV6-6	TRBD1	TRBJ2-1	TGTGCCGGTCGCCGCACAGGGGGTCGAGAGCAGTTCTTC	CAGRRTGGREQFF
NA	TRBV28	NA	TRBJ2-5	TGTGCCAACAGCCCGTGGGGGCCCATCACCCAAGAGACCCAGTACTTC	CANSPWGPITQETQYF
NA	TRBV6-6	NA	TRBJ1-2	TGTGCCAGCAGTTCGGGGGATGGAGGCTACACCTTC	CASSSGDGGYTF
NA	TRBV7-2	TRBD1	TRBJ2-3	TGTGCCAGCAGCCCCGACAGGGGATTCACAGATACGCAGTATTTT	CASSPDRGFTDTQYF
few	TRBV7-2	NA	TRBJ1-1	TGTGCCAGCAGCGTAGTGGGGGGGGTAATGAACACTGAAGCTTTCTTT	CASSVVGGVMNTEAFF
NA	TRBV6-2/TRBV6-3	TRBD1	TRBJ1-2	TGTGCCAGCAGCTCTATCTACAGACAGGGAGACTATGGCTACACCTTC	CASSSIYRQGDYGYTF
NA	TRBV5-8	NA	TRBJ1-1	TGTGCCAGCAGCTATGAAGGGGGTGGAATCTTT	CASSYEGGGIF
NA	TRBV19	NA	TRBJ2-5	TGTGCCAGTGGAAGGGACACTCAAGAGACCCAGTACTTC	CASGRDTQETQYF
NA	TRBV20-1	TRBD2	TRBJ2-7	TGCAGTGCCAGTGGTTCTATGGCGGGAGCCGTTTCCTACGAGCAGTACTTC	CSASGSMAGAVSYEQYF
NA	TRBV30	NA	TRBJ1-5	TGTGCCTGGTCTACAGGTTTGGCTCAGCCCCAGCATTTT	CAWSTGLAQPQHF
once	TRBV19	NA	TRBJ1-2	TGTGCCAGTAGCAGGGGTAACTATGGCTACACCTTC	CASSRGNYGYTF
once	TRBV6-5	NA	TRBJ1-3	TGTGCCAGCAGTTCCGGGACCGGGGGGGCAAACACCATATATTTT	CASSSGTGGANTIYF
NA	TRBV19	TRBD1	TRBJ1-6	TGTGCCAGTAGACAGGGGGCGGATTCACCCCTCCACTTT	CASRQGADSPLHF
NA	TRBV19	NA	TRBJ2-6	TGTGCCAGTAGTATAGGGCGGGGTGGGGCCAACGTCCTGACTTTC	CASSIGRGGANVLTF
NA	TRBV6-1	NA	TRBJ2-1	TGTGCCAGCAGTGAAAGGGGCGCGGCGCCCTACAATGAGCAGTTCTTC	CASSERGAAPYNEQFF
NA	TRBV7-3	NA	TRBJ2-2	TGTGCCAGCAGAAGGGACAAGAACACCGGGGAGCTGTTTTTT	CASRRDKNTGELFF
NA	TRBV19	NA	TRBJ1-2	TGTGCCAGTAGTCCGCGACAGGACAACTATGGCTACACCTTC	CASSPRQDNYGYTF
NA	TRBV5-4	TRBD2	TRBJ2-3	TGTGCCAGCAGCTCGACTAGCGGGAGTTCAGATACGCAGTATTTT	CASSSTSGSSDTQYF
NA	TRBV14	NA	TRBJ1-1	TGTGCCAGCAGCCAACTTTCTTTTAAGGGTCCCGCTTACAGGATGAACACTGAAGCTTTCTTT	CASSQLSFKGPAYRMNTEAFF
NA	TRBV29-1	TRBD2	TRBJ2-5	TGCAGCGGCGGCGGGAGGGCCGCTGGCGAGACCCAGTACTTC	CSGGGRAAGETQYF
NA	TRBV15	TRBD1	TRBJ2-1	TGTGCCACCAGCAGGGGCGGACAGGGGTCGAATGAGCAGTTCTTC	CATSRGGQGSNEQFF
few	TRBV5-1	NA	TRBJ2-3	TGCGCCAGCATTCGTGGGGACTTCTGGACAGATACGCAGTATTTT	CASIRGDFWTDTQYF
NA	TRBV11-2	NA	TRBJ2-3	TGTGCCAGCAGCTTTTATTACGTTGTTGGAGAGGCCAGCACAGATACGCAGTATTTT	CASSFYYVVGEASTDTQYF
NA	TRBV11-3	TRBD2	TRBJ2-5	TGTGCCAGCAGCTCTGGACTAGCGGGATCCCAAGAGACCCAGTACTTC	CASSSGLAGSQETQYF
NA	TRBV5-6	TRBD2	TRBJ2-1	TGTGCCAGCAGCCGGAGGACTAGCGGGAGGCCTTACAATGAGCAGTTCTTC	CASSRRTSGRPYNEQFF
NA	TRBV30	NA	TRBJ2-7	TGTGCCTGTATTGGGCAGCAATCCTACGAGCAGTACTTC	CACIGQQSYEQYF
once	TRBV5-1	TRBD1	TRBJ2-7	TGCGCCAGCAGCCAACGACAGGGGGCCTCCTACGAGCAGTACTTC	CASSQRQGASYEQYF
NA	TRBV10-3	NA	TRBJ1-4	TGTGCCAGCAGGGCCCTTAATGAAAAACTGTTTTTT	CASRALNEKLFF
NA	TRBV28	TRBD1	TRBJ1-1	TGTGCCAGCAGTTTACGGACAGGTGGGGCTTTCTTT	CASSLRTGGAFF
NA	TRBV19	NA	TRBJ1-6	TGTGCCAGTAACGAGGACAGAGCCTATAATTCACCCCTCCACTTT	CASNEDRAYNSPLHF
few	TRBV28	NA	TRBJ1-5	TGTGCCAGCAGTTTTCCCGGGGGTAGCAATCAGCCCCAGCATTTT	CASSFPGGSNQPQHF
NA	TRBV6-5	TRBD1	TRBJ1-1	TGTGCCAGTCCCCGGGACAGGGGCCCCAACGCTGAAGCTTTCTTT	CASPRDRGPNAEAFF